The next 11 T cell receptor beta chains were all read from a single sample in a study of HIV-infected patients and healthy controls. Reverse transcription used 450 to 650 ng RNA and constant-region primers for alpha and beta. Each of the alpha and beta chains got its own library through chain-specific third strand synthesis with indices. Using its own MiXCR run on the 5' RACE reads, TCRdb lists one record per CDR3 protein. The sample holds 19,000 or so distinct CDR3 sequences, about 9% seen once. Follow-up blood was drawn about 14 weeks, roughly three months, after antiretroviral therapy began. Whole blood was used without fractionation, so all unsorted peripheral T cells were included. This sample comprised blood, obtained during antiretroviral therapy. Source of these receptors: an adult with HIV infection.

The table lists this clonotype with many counts. The J gene is TRBJ2-3, the V gene TRBV5-4; 8 positions agree with TRBD2. The CDR3 has 14 amino acids. Trimming removed 3 bases from V and 5 bases from J; junction bases left unmatched: 5. Germline CDR1 SGHNT, CDR2 YYREEE (reference sequence). In DNA, the CDR3 is TGTGCCAGCAGCTCAGCGGGAGTGGTAGATACGCAGTATTTT. Translating gives CASSSAGVVDTQYF.

This clonotype was seen repeatedly, ten times or more. The rearrangement joins TRBV30 to TRBJ1-4; no clear D. V was trimmed by 2 bases and J by 8 bases, leaving 18 bases between them. This CDR3 contains 15 residues. The germline CDR1 and CDR2 sequences are GTSNPN and SVGIG (reference sequence). The CDR3 loop reads CAWSRSADLGEKLFF. In DNA form, the CDR3 reads TGTGCCTGGAGTCGATCGGCGGACCTCGGGGAAAAACTGTTTTTT.

This clonotype came up a few times. The chain joins TRBV6-5 to TRBJ2-1; 9 positions match TRBD2. Germline trimming cut 0 bases from V and 9 bases from J; bases unmatched to any gene: 9. The CDR3 loop spans 16 amino acids. CDR1 MNHEY and CDR2 SVGAGI come from the germline V gene. CDR3 sequence reads: CASSYSIERGAGEQFF. Written as DNA, the CDR3 is TGTGCCAGCAGTTACTCGATCGAGCGGGGGGCTGGTGAGCAGTTCTTC.

This clonotype has ten or more counts. The V and J genes are TRBV7-8 and TRBJ1-2, with TRBD1 identical over 8 bases. V shed 3 bases, J shed 4 bases, and the junction held 1 base outside the gene matches. CDR3 length: 13 amino acids. Germline CDR1 SGHVS, CDR2 FQNEAQ. CDR3 nucleotide sequence: TGTGCCAGCAGCTTCGGACAGGGCTATGGCTACACCTTC. This gives the protein CASSFGQGYGYTF.

This clonotype was counted ten times or more. V gene TRBV5-1 combines with J gene TRBJ2-7; weak D call: TRBD1 (5 bases). Trimming removed 4 bases at V and 3 bases at J, with 14 bases between. Germline V gives CDR1 SGHRS, CDR2 YFSETQ. The CDR3 loop spans 14 amino acids. CDR3 bases: TGCGCCAGCAGCCCCGGGCCAGACAGCTACGAGCAGTACTTC. Protein product: CASSPGPDSYEQYF.

This clonotype showed up many times. The chain couples TRBV19 to TRBJ1-1, with D tentatively TRBD1 (6 bases). Between the trimmed V and J ends, which lost 6 bases and 1 base, there was a span of 12 bases. CDR1 is LNHDA and CDR2 is SQIVND in the germline V gene (reference sequence). The CDR3 extends over 14 amino acids. The CDR3 loop reads CASRYGGPNTEAFF. The CDR3 DNA sequence: TGTGCCAGTAGGTATGGGGGGCCGAACACTGAAGCTTTCTTT.

This clonotype was seen more than once but under ten times. The J gene is TRBJ2-7, the V gene TRBV2; 9 bases match TRBD1. Germline CDR1 SNHLY, CDR2 FYNNEI. V lost 8 bases to trimming and J lost 7 bases; unmatched junction nucleotides: 21. This CDR3 comprises 17 residues. The CDR3 nucleotides are TGTGCCAGCGTCCCCCCCCGCGTGGGACAGGGCCTTGGGGAGCAGTACTTC. This sequence encodes CASVPPRVGQGLGEQYF.

This clonotype was detected many times. CDR3 amino acids: CSAGHPNYGYTF. The CDR3 nucleotides are TGCAGTGCTGGACATCCTAACTATGGCTACACCTTC. V gene TRBV20-1 combines with J gene TRBJ1-2; weak D call: TRBD1 (5 bases). Trimming cost V 5 bases and J 0 bases, with 7 bases left between them. In germline, CDR1 is DFQATT, CDR2 SNEGSKA (reference sequence). There are 12 residues in the CDR3.

This clonotype was seen many times. The chain uses TRBV3-1 and TRBJ2-5; D gene unclear. V lost 5 bases and J lost 5, with 9 bases in between. CDR3 length: 12 amino acids. Germline lookup yields CDR1 LGHDT and CDR2 YNNKEL (reference sequence). The CDR3 DNA is TGTGCCAGCAGCTGGAGTCGGGAGACCCAGTACTTC. It specifies CASSWSRETQYF.

This clonotype was counted ten times or more. The V call is TRBV28, the J call TRBJ1-2; TRBD1 aligns across 7 bases. Trimming took 10 bases from V and 6 from J; bases not matched to a gene: 11. Germline CDR1 MDHEN, CDR2 SYDVKM. This CDR3 spans 13 amino acids. In DNA form, the CDR3 reads TGTGCCACCGCCCAACAGGGGCTGGATGGCTACACCTTC. Amino acids: CATAQQGLDGYTF.

With regard to this clonotype: Its ends do not fully match the called genes, so a read error is possible. Here the CDR3 reads CASSFLQGEVSF. Here the CDR3 DNA reads TGTGCCAGCAGTTTCCTCCAAGGAGAGGTGTCCTTC. V gene TRBV27 combines with J gene TRBJ1-2; D ambiguous. CDR1 and CDR2 (germline): MNHEY, SMNVEV (reference sequence). This CDR3 is built from 12 residues.